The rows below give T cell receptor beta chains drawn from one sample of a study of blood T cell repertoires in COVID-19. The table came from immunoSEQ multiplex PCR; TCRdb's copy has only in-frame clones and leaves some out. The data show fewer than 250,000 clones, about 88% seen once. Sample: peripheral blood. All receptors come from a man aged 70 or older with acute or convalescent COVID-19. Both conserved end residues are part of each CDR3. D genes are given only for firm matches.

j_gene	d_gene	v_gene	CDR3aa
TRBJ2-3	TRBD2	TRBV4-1	CASTGVLGGGTDTQYF
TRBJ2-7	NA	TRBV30	CAWSPQGGALSYEQYF
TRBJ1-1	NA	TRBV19	CASSMFIGNTEAFF
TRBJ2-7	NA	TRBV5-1	CASSGSVTYEQYF
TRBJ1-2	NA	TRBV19	CASSIDQSMRVGYTF
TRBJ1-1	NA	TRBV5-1	CASSLGTANTEAFF
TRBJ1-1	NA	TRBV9	CASSHRALSEAFF
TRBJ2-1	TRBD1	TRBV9	CASSIRDSSYNEQFF
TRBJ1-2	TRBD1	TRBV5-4	CASSLGDRINYGYTF
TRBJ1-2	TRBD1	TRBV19	CASMGQGNYGYTF
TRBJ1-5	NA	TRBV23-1	CASSFNSRGKPNQPQHF
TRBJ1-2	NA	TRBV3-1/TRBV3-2	CASSQEAGSYGYTF
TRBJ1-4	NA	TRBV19	CASSMGGFGKLFF
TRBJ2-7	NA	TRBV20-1	CSASHSYEQYF
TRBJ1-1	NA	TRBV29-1	CSVEARTGNTEAFF
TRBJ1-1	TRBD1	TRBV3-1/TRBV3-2	CASSQGTGLGTEAFF
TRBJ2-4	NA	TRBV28	CASSPARGKNIQYF
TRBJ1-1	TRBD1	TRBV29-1	CSVAKGQDPWGTEAFF
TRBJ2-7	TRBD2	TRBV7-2	CASSPTSGPSYEQYF
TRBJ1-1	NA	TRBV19	CASSNMRGQTEAFF
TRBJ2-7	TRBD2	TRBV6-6	CASSASGRGPREQYF
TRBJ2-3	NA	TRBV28	CASREGTGDTQYF
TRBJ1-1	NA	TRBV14	CASSHRDFLNTEAFF
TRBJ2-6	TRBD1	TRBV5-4	CASSWAGTGTSGVLTF
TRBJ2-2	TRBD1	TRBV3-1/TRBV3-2	CASSQEDRGLVGELFF
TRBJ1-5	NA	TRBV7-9	CASSLGGGGFNQPQHF
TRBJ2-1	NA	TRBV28	CASTEDGSNNNEQFF
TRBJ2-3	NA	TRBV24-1	CATSDVSASSTDTQYF
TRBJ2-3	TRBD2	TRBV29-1	CSVATSGRADTQYF
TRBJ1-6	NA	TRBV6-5	CASNIRGGNSPLHF
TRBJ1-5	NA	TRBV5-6	CASSWQNSQPQHF
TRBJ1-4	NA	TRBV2	CASSDRSPGEKLFF
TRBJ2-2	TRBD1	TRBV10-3	CAISVGTGEVTGELFF
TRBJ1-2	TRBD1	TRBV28	CASSFSGTAYGYTF
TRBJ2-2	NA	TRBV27	CASRLMTAVVGELFF
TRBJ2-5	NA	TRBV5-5	CASSLQGRETQYF
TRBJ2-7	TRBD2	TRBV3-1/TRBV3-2	CASSLGLAGYEQYF
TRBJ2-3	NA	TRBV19	CASSTTVSTDTQYF
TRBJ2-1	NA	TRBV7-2	CASSFSYGSYNEQFF
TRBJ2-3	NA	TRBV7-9	CASSRTRGGTDTQYF
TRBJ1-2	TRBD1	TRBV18	CASSPDGTGSYGYTF
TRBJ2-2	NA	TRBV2	CASSVIGELFF
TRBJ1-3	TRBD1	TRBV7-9	CASSLDSGTGAGNTIYF
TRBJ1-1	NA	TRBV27	CASSFRGIVNTEAFF
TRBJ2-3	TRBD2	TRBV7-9	CASSLEEGRATQYF
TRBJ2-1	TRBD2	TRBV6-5	CASSPLAGESDEQFF
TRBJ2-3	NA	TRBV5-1	CASSFSGDRTDTQYF
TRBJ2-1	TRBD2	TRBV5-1	CASSRSGRAVNEQFF
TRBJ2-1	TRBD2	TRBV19	CASSGGLAGVPPYNEQFF
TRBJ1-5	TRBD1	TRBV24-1	CATAGTGNQPQHF